Presented here are 15 T cell receptor beta chains from one specimen sequenced in a study of blood T cell repertoires in COVID-19 (dated by TCRdb to about 2020). The library was made by the immunoSEQ multiplex PCR assay. The source is immuneACCESS, and TCRdb retained only in-frame sequences with V and J called. Part of the clones is not carried over; for the studies checked, unresolved V genes explain less than half of this, and the remainder is unexplained. Here the sample has fewer than 500,000 clones; approximately 90% occur a single time. The ten largest clones capture roughly 4% of the sample. The sample taken for sequencing was peripheral blood. These receptors were collected from a woman in her thirties with acute or convalescent COVID-19.

The V gene is TRBV28, the J gene TRBJ2-1; 8 bases are shared with TRBD2. J gave up 0 bases and V 5 bases, and 3 bases lay outside the gene matches. Germline CDR1 and CDR2: MDHEN and SYDVKM. The CDR3 runs to 15 residues. This CDR3 reads CASSGSGSSYNEQFF. The CDR3 coding sequence is TGTGCCAGCAGTGGCAGCGGGAGCTCCTACAATGAGCAGTTCTTC.

The chain couples TRBV7-9 to TRBJ2-7; TRBD2 matches at 8 bases. V gave up 3 bases and J gave up 2 bases; unmatched junction bases: 9. From germline, CDR1 is SEHNR and CDR2 FQNEAQ (reference sequence). The CDR3 loop spans 16 amino acids. The CDR3 nucleotides are TGTGCCAGCAGCTTTAGCGGGACACCGAAAGCCTACGAGCAGTACTTC. Its protein is CASSFSGTPKAYEQYF.

The chain has TRBV27 and TRBJ1-2; possible D gene TRBD1, 6 bases. Trimming shortened V by 6 bases and J by 4 bases, and 12 bases separated the two germline ends. This CDR3 contains 13 residues. Looked up from germline, CDR1 is MNHEY and CDR2 is SMNVEV (reference sequence). The CDR3 DNA sequence: TGTGCCAGCAGGCAACAGGGATCCTATGGCTACACCTTC. The encoded protein is CASRQQGSYGYTF.

This clone was seen once. V is TRBV9 and J is TRBJ1-5, with unresolved D. V gave up 2 bases and J gave up 8 bases, with 11 bases separating them. CDR3 size: 13 residues. From germline, CDR1 is SGDLS and CDR2 YYNGEE. This CDR3 reads CASSVGPMEPQHF. CDR3 in DNA: TGTGCCAGCAGCGTTGGGCCAATGGAGCCCCAGCATTTT.

CDR3 coding DNA: TGTGCCACCAGTGATCCCGGGACTAGCGGGGATCAGGAGTATTTT. Protein: CATSDPGTSGDQEYF. This chain joins TRBV24-1 and TRBJ2-3, with 13 bases that match TRBD2. The germline gives CDR1 KGHDR, CDR2 SFDVKD. Trimming cost V 3 bases and J 13 bases; bases outside gene matches: 9. The CDR3 contains 15 residues.

The chain recombines TRBV3-1 (or the pseudogene TRBV3-2) with TRBJ1-1, with 7 positions matching TRBD1. CDR3 length equals 16 residues. Trimming at V came to 2 bases and at J to 3 bases, leaving 9 bases not matched to a gene. Germline assignment: CDR1 LGHDT and CDR2 YNNKEL (reference sequence). The CDR3 here is CASSQWGDSKDTEAFF. In DNA form, the CDR3 reads TGTGCCAGCAGCCAATGGGGGGACAGTAAGGACACTGAAGCTTTCTTT.

This chain uses TRBV28 with TRBJ2-7, with 8 bases matching TRBD1. Germline loops: CDR1 MDHEN, CDR2 SYDVKM. V shed 3 bases and J 5 bases; nucleotides not matched to a gene: 6. CDR3 size: 14 residues. This chain's CDR3 is CASSFPTGAHEQYF. The CDR3 nucleotides read TGTGCCAGCAGTTTCCCGACAGGGGCCCACGAGCAGTACTTC.

V and J are TRBV4-1 and TRBJ1-2; D possibly corresponds to TRBD1 (6 bases). V was cut by 2 bases and J by 14 bases, with 24 bases left in between. The V gene's germline CDR1 is MGHRA and CDR2 YSYEKL. The CDR3 extends over 15 amino acids. The chain's CDR3 is CASSQMGGALSFGTF. In DNA form, the CDR3 reads TGCGCCAGCAGCCAAATGGGGGGGGCGTTGTCTTTCGGGACCTTC.

In DNA form, the CDR3 reads TGTGCCAGCAGCGTAGGAGGAGGGACAGGGGTCGGAAAACTGTTTTTT. Amino acid sequence: CASSVGGGTGVGKLFF. The V call is TRBV9, the J call TRBJ1-4; TRBD1 matches at 10 bases. Losses at the gene ends were 0 bases for V and 10 bases for J; bases not matched to a gene: 9. The CDR3 loop spans 16 amino acids. CDR1 is SGDLS, CDR2 YYNGEE, per germline.

V gene TRBV28 combines with J gene TRBJ2-3; weak D call: TRBD1 (6 bases). In germline, CDR1 is MDHEN, CDR2 SYDVKM. V lost 5 bases to trimming and J lost 4 bases, with 16 bases between them. The length of the CDR3 is 15 residues. The CDR3 region is CASSAPTGSADTQYF. The DNA for the CDR3 is TGTGCCAGCAGTGCTCCCACAGGGTCGGCAGATACGCAGTATTTT.

About this clone itself: The sample has other DNA sequences that encode this CDR3 too. This chain uses TRBV4-1 with TRBJ2-7; 10 bases align to TRBD1. Trimming cost V 5 bases and J 3 bases; bases outside gene matches: 4. CDR1 and CDR2 from the germline V gene are MGHRA and YSYEKL. This CDR3 region has 14 residues. The CDR3 sequence: CASSRGTGVYEQYF. The CDR3, as DNA: TGCGCCAGCAGCAGGGGGACAGGGGTCTACGAGCAGTACTTC.

The chain has TRBV21-1 and TRBJ2-7; the table's D call, TRBD2, was not checked against the DNA. TRBV21-1 is a recognized pseudogene. CDR3 size: 14 residues. The CDR3, as DNA: TGTGCCAGCAGCAGAGTTAAACTCTCCTACGAGCAGTACTTC. Its protein is CASSRVKLSYEQYF.

The chain is built from TRBV5-4 and TRBJ2-2; D is perhaps TRBD2 (6 bases). The CDR3 contains 16 residues. Germline V gives CDR1 SGHNT, CDR2 YYREEE (reference sequence). V dropped 3 bases and J dropped 7 bases, with 19 bases sitting between them. This chain's CDR3 is CASSSGFGGRNGELFF. The CDR3 DNA follows: TGTGCCAGCAGCTCGGGGTTTGGAGGGAGGAACGGGGAGCTGTTTTTT. The full variable domain, completed using reference TRBV5-4 and TRBJ2-2, is ETGVTQSPTHLIKTRGQQVTLRCSSQSGHNTVSWYQQALGQGPQFIFQYYREEENGRGNFPPRFSGLQFPNYSSELNVNALELDDSALYLCASSSGFGGRNGELFFGEGSRLTVL.

J is TRBJ2-3 and V is TRBV7-3, with D perhaps TRBD1 (6 bases). Germline CDR1 and CDR2: SGHTA and FQGTGA. V shed 1 base and J shed 2 bases, with 10 bases lying between them. This CDR3 has 15 residues. CDR3 residues: CASSLSQGPTDTQYF. CDR3 in DNA: TGTGCCAGCAGCTTAAGTCAGGGGCCCACAGATACGCAGTATTTT.

The J gene is TRBJ2-5, the V gene TRBV4-1; D may be TRBD2 (5 bases). CDR1 and CDR2 (germline): MGHRA, YSYEKL. V was cut by 1 base and J by 5 bases, with 14 bases left in between. There are 15 residues in the CDR3. Here the CDR3 reads CASSQAGVAWETQYF. The CDR3 nucleotides read TGCGCCAGCAGCCAAGCCGGGGTAGCGTGGGAGACCCAGTACTTC.